These 25 T cell receptor beta chains originate from one sample sequenced in a study of T cells in narcolepsy. The repertoire was sequenced with immunoSEQ multiplex PCR; TCRdb's copy has only in-frame clones and lacks some. The sample gives around 30,000 clones, more than 70% of which show up once; 1.2% is in the top ten. Material for sequencing was CD45RA- memory CD4+ T cells from PBMCs. The source is a human donor with narcolepsy.

The rearrangement uses TRBV19 and TRBJ1-2; TRBD1 agrees at 7 bases. The germline V gene encodes CDR1 LNHDA and CDR2 SQIVND (reference sequence). The CDR3 sequence is 15 residues long. Trimming removed 5 bases from V and 0 bases from J; junction bases left unmatched: 6. CDR3 in DNA: TGTGCCAGTAGTCGTTCGGGACAGTCTAACTATGGCTACACCTTC. It encodes CASSRSGQSNYGYTF.

The chain combines TRBV28 with TRBJ1-4; TRBD1 agrees at 7 bases. The CDR3 contains 14 residues. J lost 8 bases, V lost 2 bases, and 5 bases had no gene match. Germline V gives CDR1 MDHEN, CDR2 SYDVKM. CDR3 nucleotides: TGTGCCAGCAGTTTACCCAGGGGGAGGGAAAAACTGTTTTTT. Encoded protein: CASSLPRGREKLFF.

This clone is a singleton in its sample. V usage is TRBV7-2 and J usage is TRBJ2-7, with 7 bases fitting TRBD2. CDR3 length: 18 residues. The V gene's germline CDR1 is SGHTA and CDR2 FQGNSA. J gave up 0 bases and V 3 bases, and 14 bases lay outside the gene matches. The CDR3 DNA sequence: TGTGCCAGCAGCTTGAGGGGTGGTGGCGGGGGAAGCTCCTACGAGCAGTACTTC. It is translated as CASSLRGGGGGSSYEQYF.

Remarks on this clone: One end of the junction is discordant with germline, which a read error may explain. This chain joins TRBV7-6 and TRBJ2-1, with 11 bases matching TRBD2. The CDR3 length is 14 residues. CDR1 is SGHVS, CDR2 FNYEAQ, per germline. CDR3: CASSSPSGGRHPVF. CDR3 sequence (DNA): TGTGCCAGCAGCTCACCTAGCGGGGGGCGCCACCCGGTCTTC.

V usage is TRBV27 and J usage is TRBJ2-7, with TRBD1 matching 7 bases. Losses at the gene ends were 5 bases for V and 2 bases for J; bases not matched to a gene: 15. Germline values: CDR1 MNHEY, CDR2 SMNVEV (reference sequence). The CDR3 consists of 17 residues. CDR3: CASSAGRSRDSPYEQYF. Here the CDR3 DNA reads TGTGCCAGCAGTGCTGGACGGAGCCGGGACAGCCCCTACGAGCAGTACTTC.

The V gene is TRBV6-6, the J gene TRBJ2-4, with 9 bases lining up with TRBD1. CDR1 MNHNY and CDR2 SVGAGI come from the germline V gene (reference sequence). J gave up 1 base and V 7 bases, and 5 bases lay outside the gene matches. The CDR3 is made up of 15 amino acids. The CDR3 DNA reads TGTGCCAGCATACCGGGACAGGGCGCCAAAAACATTCAGTACTTC. Its protein product is CASIPGQGAKNIQYF.

The rearrangement links TRBV27 to TRBJ2-5; 7 nucleotides match TRBD2. Unmatched junction bases numbered 9, after V lost 6 bases and J lost 5 bases. The germline CDR1 and CDR2 sequences are MNHEY and SMNVEV (reference sequence). The CDR3 covers 14 residues. CDR3 bases: TGTGCCAGCAGGGGGGGGGTTTTTCGGGAGACCCAGTACTTC. This gives the protein CASRGGVFRETQYF.

The chain combines TRBV18 with TRBJ2-3; D unresolved. V lost 1 base, J lost 3 bases, and 11 bases lay in between. The CDR3 contains 15 residues. The germline V gene encodes CDR1 KGHSH and CDR2 LQKENI. The CDR3 DNA follows: TGTGCCAGCTCACCACTCCGCCTAGGGACAGATACGCAGTATTTT. Translating gives CASSPLRLGTDTQYF. The full variable domain, completed using reference TRBV18 and TRBJ2-3, is NAGVMQNPRHLVRRRGQEARLRCSPMKGHSHVYWYRQLPEEGLKFMVYLQKENIIDESGMPKERFSAEFPKEGPSILRIQQVVRGDSAAYFCASSPLRLGTDTQYFGPGTRLTVL.

The rearrangement links TRBV2 to TRBJ2-3; D perhaps matches TRBD2 (6 bases). This CDR3 has 16 amino acids. Germline CDR1 reads SNHLY; CDR2 reads FYNNEI. V was cut by 5 bases and J by 1 base, with 16 bases left in between. The DNA for the CDR3 is TGTGCCAGCAGTCAAGAGGTATTAGCGGGCACAGATACGCAGTATTTT. Translating gives CASSQEVLAGTDTQYF. Full variable domain (missing parts from reference TRBV2 and TRBJ2-3): EPEVTQTPSHQVTQMGQEVILRCVPISNHLYFYWYRQILGQKVEFLVSFYNNEISEKSEIFDDQFSVERPDGSNFTLKIRSTKLEDSAMYFCASSQEVLAGTDTQYFGPGTRLTVL.

The CDR3 bases are TGTGCCAGCAGCATCGGACTAGCGAGGGGGGAGCAGTTCTTC. Protein product: CASSIGLARGEQFF. The gene calls are TRBV9 and TRBJ2-1, with TRBD2 matching over 9 bases. V shed 4 bases and J 10 bases; nucleotides not matched to a gene: 9. CDR1 and CDR2 (germline): SGDLS, YYNGEE. This CDR3 is built from 14 residues.

The chain couples TRBV29-1 to TRBJ1-1, with 7 positions matching TRBD1. Germline CDR1 and CDR2: SQVTM and ANQGSEA. V trimming: 6 bases; J trimming: 1 base; junction bases outside the gene matches: 5. CDR3 length: 13 residues. The CDR3 DNA follows: TGCAGCGTCTCAACAGGGGCGAACACTGAAGCTTTCTTT. Translated, it gives CSVSTGANTEAFF.

This chain uses TRBV6-5 with TRBJ1-6; D gene uncertain. Germline CDR1 and CDR2: MNHEY and SVGAGI. The V end lost 1 base, the J end lost 10 bases, and 8 bases lay between the germline ends. This CDR3 comprises 13 residues. CDR3 protein: CASSYYQSSPLHF. In DNA form, the CDR3 reads TGTGCCAGCAGTTACTATCAATCGTCACCCCTCCACTTT.

This chain joins TRBV6-1 and TRBJ2-1, with D possibly being TRBD1 (6 bases). CDR3 size: 16 residues. Germline assignment: CDR1 MNHNS and CDR2 SASEGT. Trimming left V 2 bases short and J 4 bases short, with 15 bases between. The chain's CDR3 is CASSEKLDSSYNEQFF. The CDR3 nucleotides read TGTGCCAGCAGTGAAAAGTTGGACAGCTCGTACAATGAGCAGTTCTTC.

This chain links TRBV6-6 with TRBJ2-1; D uncertain. V lost 5 bases to trimming and J lost 8 bases, with 7 bases between them. CDR3 length: 11 residues. Per the germline V gene, CDR1 is MNHNY and CDR2 is SVGAGI (reference sequence). CDR3 loop: CASSRRDEQFF. CDR3 in DNA: TGTGCCAGCAGTAGGAGAGATGAGCAGTTCTTC.

Concerning this clone itself: Germline and junction disagree at one end, which may indicate a read error. This sequence joins TRBV7-7 and TRBJ2-7; TRBD1 agrees at 9 bases. The CDR3 sequence is 14 residues long. Germline CDR1 is SSHAT and CDR2 is FNYEAQ (reference sequence). CDR3 bases: TGTGCTAGCAGCTCCGGGACAGGGTTATACGAGCAGTACTTC. Its protein is CASSSGTGLYEQYF.

The rearrangement joins TRBV15 to TRBJ2-7, with 10 bases aligning to TRBD1. The CDR3 loop spans 18 amino acids. Trimming at V came to 1 base and at J to 6 bases, leaving 15 bases not matched to a gene. Germline lookup yields CDR1 LNHNV and CDR2 YYDKDF (reference sequence). CDR3: CATSRVRGSSGTGAEQYF. The CDR3 DNA is TGTGCCACCAGCAGAGTTCGGGGGTCCTCCGGGACAGGGGCCGAGCAGTACTTC. The whole variable domain, remainder taken from reference TRBV15 and TRBJ2-7, is DAMVIQNPRYQVTQFGKPVTLSCSQTLNHNVMYWYQQKSSQAPKLLFHYYDKDFNNEADTPDNFQSRRPNTSFCFLDIRSPGLGDTAMYLCATSRVRGSSGTGAEQYFGPGTRLTVT.

The chain combines TRBV11-2 with TRBJ1-6; 8 bases align to TRBD1. After removal of 1 base from V and 7 bases from J, the junction contained 6 bases not matched to a gene. From germline, CDR1 is SGHAT and CDR2 FQNNGV. This CDR3 is built from 16 residues. DNA of the CDR3: TGTGCCAGCAGCTTAGTCCAGGGGGCTCGGAATTCACCCCTCCACTTT. It encodes CASSLVQGARNSPLHF.

The genes are TRBV7-2 and TRBJ2-7; D ambiguous. The V end was cut by 1 base, the J end by 5 bases, with 6 bases between. The CDR3 is 12 residues long. The germline gives CDR1 SGHTA, CDR2 FQGNSA. CDR3 residues: CASSLVRDEQYF. The DNA of the CDR3 is TGTGCCAGCAGCTTAGTACGGGACGAGCAGTACTTC.

The chain is built from TRBV7-9 and TRBJ2-7, with TRBD1 matching 9 bases. V shed 4 bases, J shed 5 bases, and the junction held 6 bases outside the gene matches. The CDR3 has 14 amino acids. Looked up from germline, CDR1 is SEHNR and CDR2 is FQNEAQ (reference sequence). The CDR3 reads CASSSPGQGHEQYF. CDR3 in DNA: TGTGCCAGCAGCTCCCCGGGACAGGGACACGAGCAGTACTTC.

The gene calls are TRBV19 and TRBJ1-2; 7 bases are a match to TRBD1. In germline, CDR1 is LNHDA, CDR2 SQIVND (reference sequence). V lost 7 bases and J lost 0; bases outside the gene matches: 5. This CDR3 has 14 amino acids. Written as DNA, the CDR3 is TGTGCCAGTAATCCGACAGGGACTAACTATGGCTACACCTTC. It specifies CASNPTGTNYGYTF.

The rearrangement links TRBV2 to TRBJ1-1, with a possible D match to TRBD1 (5 bases). V was pared by 6 bases and J by 8 bases, with 16 bases between. This CDR3 contains 13 residues. Germline V gene data show CDR1 as SNHLY and CDR2 as FYNNEI. In DNA form, the CDR3 reads TGTGCCAGCAGAGGCGGGGCAGCTGGCGAAGCTTTCTTT. This gives the protein CASRGGAAGEAFF.

Written as DNA, the CDR3 is TGCGCCAGCAGCCAAGGAACTAGCGGGGGCTACGAGCAGTACTTC. Translation: CASSQGTSGGYEQYF. The chain couples TRBV4-1 to TRBJ2-7, with 11 bases aligning to TRBD2. J lost 3 bases, V lost 1 base, and 2 bases had no gene match. CDR1 is MGHRA, CDR2 YSYEKL, per germline. The CDR3 extends over 15 amino acids.

V and J are TRBV6-5 and TRBJ2-7; D gene ambiguous. The CDR3 runs 14 residues. Per germline, CDR1 MNHEY and CDR2 SVGAGI. Trimming took off 6 bases at V and 2 bases at J, with 14 bases between the two ends. CDR3: CASSLTVEAYEQYF. The CDR3, as DNA: TGTGCCAGCAGCCTCACCGTAGAAGCCTACGAGCAGTACTTC.

CDR3 DNA: TGTGCCAGCAGTGCTCGGACTACGGGGCAGTATTTT. Translation gives CASSARTTGQYF. This chain joins TRBV6-1 and TRBJ2-3, with D perhaps matching TRBD2 (6 bases). Trimming removed 4 bases from V and 11 bases from J, with 13 bases in between. Germline lookup yields CDR1 MNHNS and CDR2 SASEGT. This CDR3 region has 12 residues.

The chain couples TRBV30 to TRBJ1-6; no firm D call. The germline V gene has CDR1 GTSNPN and CDR2 SVGIG (reference sequence). This CDR3 is 14 amino acids long. V was clipped by 7 bases and J by 0 bases, with 10 bases between them. This CDR3 reads CAYRLYSYNSPLHF. The CDR3 bases are TGTGCCTACCGATTATACTCCTATAATTCACCCCTCCACTTT.